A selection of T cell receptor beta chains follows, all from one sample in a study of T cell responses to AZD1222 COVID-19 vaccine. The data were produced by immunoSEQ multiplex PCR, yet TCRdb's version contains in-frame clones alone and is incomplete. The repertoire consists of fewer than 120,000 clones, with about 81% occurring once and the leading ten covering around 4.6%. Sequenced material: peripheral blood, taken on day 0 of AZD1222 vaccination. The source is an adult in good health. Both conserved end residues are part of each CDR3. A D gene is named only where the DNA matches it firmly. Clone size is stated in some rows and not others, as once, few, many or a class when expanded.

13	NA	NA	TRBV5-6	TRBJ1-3	TGTGCCAGCAGCTTTGTCTCTGGAAACACCATATATTTT	CASSFVSGNTIYF
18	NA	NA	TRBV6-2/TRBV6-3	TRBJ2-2	TGTGCCAGCAGTTCCCTCAAACTCCTCCGCGGGAAAGCCGGGGAGCTGTTTTTT	CASSSLKLLRGKAGELFF
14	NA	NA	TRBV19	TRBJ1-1	TGTGCCAGTAGATCTCGCGATAGGAACACTGAAGCTTTCTTT	CASRSRDRNTEAFF
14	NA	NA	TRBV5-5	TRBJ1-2	TGTGCCAGCACCCGGGCCCTGGATAGCTATGGCTACACCTTC	CASTRALDSYGYTF
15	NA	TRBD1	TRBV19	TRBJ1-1	TGTGCCAGTAGTACCCCAAGGACAGGGCACACTGAAGCTTTCTTT	CASSTPRTGHTEAFF
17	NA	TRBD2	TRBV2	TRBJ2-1	TGTGCCAGCAGTCCACGAGCTAGCGGGAGGGCCTTGGATGAGCAGTTCTTC	CASSPRASGRALDEQFF
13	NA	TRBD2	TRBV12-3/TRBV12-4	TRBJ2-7	TGTGCCAGCAGTTTCCGGGAGGTCTACGAGCAGTACTTC	CASSFREVYEQYF
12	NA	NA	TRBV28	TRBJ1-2	TGTGCCAGCAGTTTACTAAACTATGGCTACACCTTC	CASSLLNYGYTF
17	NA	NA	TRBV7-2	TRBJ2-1	TGTGCCAGCAGCCCTATAAGACCCCTAGCTACCTACAATGAGCAGTTCTTC	CASSPIRPLATYNEQFF
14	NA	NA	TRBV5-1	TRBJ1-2	TGCGCCAGCAGCTTGGTGTCGCAGGGAGGAGGCTACACCTTC	CASSLVSQGGGYTF
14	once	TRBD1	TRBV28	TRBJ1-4	TGTGCCAGCAGTCTGGGGGACAGTTTCAGGGATCTGTTTTTT	CASSLGDSFRDLFF
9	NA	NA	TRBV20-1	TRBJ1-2	TGCAGTGCTAGTCATGGCTACACCTTC	CSASHGYTF
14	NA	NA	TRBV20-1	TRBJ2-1	TGCAGTGCTAGTGCTTTACCGACGGCGGGTGAGCAGTTCTTC	CSASALPTAGEQFF
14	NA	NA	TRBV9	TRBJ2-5	TGTGCCAGCAGCGTACGTAGCGACCAAGAGACCCAGTACTTC	CASSVRSDQETQYF
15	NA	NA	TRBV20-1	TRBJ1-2	TGCAGTGCTAGTGCGCAGACCGTGGGTAACTATGGCTACACCTTC	CSASAQTVGNYGYTF
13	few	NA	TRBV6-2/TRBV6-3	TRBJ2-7	TGTGCCAGCAGTTTGACAGCCTCCTACGAGCAGTACTTC	CASSLTASYEQYF
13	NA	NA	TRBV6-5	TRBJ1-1	TGTGCCAGCAGTCCTACCGCGGGCACTGAAGCTTTCTTT	CASSPTAGTEAFF
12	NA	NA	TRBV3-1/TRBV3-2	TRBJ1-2	TGTGCCAGCAGCCCCCATGATTTTGGCTACACCTTC	CASSPHDFGYTF
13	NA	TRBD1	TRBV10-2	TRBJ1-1	TGCGCCAGCTCTAGGGGGCAAGGCACTGAAGCTTTCTTT	CASSRGQGTEAFF
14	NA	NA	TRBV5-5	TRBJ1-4	TGTGCCAGCAGCCGGACGGGGGGTAATGAAAAACTGTTTTTT	CASSRTGGNEKLFF
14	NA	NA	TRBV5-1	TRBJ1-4	TGCGCCAGCAGCCCCGGACGGTATAATGAAAAACTGTTTTTT	CASSPGRYNEKLFF
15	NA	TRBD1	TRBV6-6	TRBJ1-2	TGTGCCAGCAGTTTTGGGACAGGGGCCAGCTATGGCTACACCTTC	CASSFGTGASYGYTF
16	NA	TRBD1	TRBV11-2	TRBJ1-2	TGTGCCAGCAGCTCCCTAGGGGACAGGGGATCCAAGGGCTACACCTTC	CASSSLGDRGSKGYTF
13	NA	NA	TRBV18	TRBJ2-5	TGTGCCAGCTCACCAGGCTGGGGGGAGACCCAGTACTTC	CASSPGWGETQYF
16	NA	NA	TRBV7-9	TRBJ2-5	TGTGCCAGCAGCTTAAATACAGGTGGGAAGCAAGAGACCCAGTACTTC	CASSLNTGGKQETQYF
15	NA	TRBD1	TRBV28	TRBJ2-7	TGTGCCAGCAGTCGGCCGGGACAGGGCCCCGGGGAGCAGTACTTC	CASSRPGQGPGEQYF
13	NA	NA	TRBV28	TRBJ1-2	TGTGCCAGCAGGGAGACAGGCCCTTTGGGCTACACCTTC	CASRETGPLGYTF
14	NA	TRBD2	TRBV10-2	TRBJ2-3	TGCGCCAGCGTCATCCCCGGGAGGGAAGATACGCAGTATTTT	CASVIPGREDTQYF
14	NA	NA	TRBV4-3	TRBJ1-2	TGCGCCAGCAGCCAAGATTGGGGGGCCCATGGCTACACCTTC	CASSQDWGAHGYTF
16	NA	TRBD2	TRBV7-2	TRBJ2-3	TGTGCCAGCAGCCCCCGGAGGGTAGCGGGAGGAAATACGCAGTATTTT	CASSPRRVAGGNTQYF
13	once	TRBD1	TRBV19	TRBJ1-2	TGTGCCAGTACTGACAGGGCAAGCTATGGCTACACCTTC	CASTDRASYGYTF
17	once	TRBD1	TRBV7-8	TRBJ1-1	TGTGCCAGCAGCTCCATCCGGGACAGCCCATTGAACACTGAAGCTTTCTTT	CASSSIRDSPLNTEAFF
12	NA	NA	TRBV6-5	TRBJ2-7	TGTGCCAGCTCCCGACAGGCCCACGAGCAGTACTTC	CASSRQAHEQYF
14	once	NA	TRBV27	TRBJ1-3	TGTGCCAGCAGTCAGACCCTCTCTGGAAACACCATATATTTT	CASSQTLSGNTIYF
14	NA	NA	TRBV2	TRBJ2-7	TGTGCCAGCAGTGACAGACCCCGGGGATACGAGCAGTACTTC	CASSDRPRGYEQYF
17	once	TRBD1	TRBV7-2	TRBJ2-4	TGTGCCAGCAGCTTTCTAACAGGGGGCGCGTTCAAAAACATTCAGTACTTC	CASSFLTGGAFKNIQYF
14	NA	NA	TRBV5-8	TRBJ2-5	TGTGCCAGCAGCTCAGACACGGCTTATGAGACCCAGTACTTC	CASSSDTAYETQYF
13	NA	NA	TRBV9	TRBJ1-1	TGTGCCAGCAGCGTAGTTCCAGGGGCTGAAGCTTTCTTT	CASSVVPGAEAFF
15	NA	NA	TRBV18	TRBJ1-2	TGTGCCAGCTCACCGGAAAGCAGTTTTAACTATGGCTACACCTTC	CASSPESSFNYGYTF
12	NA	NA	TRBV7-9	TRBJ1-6	TGTGCCAGCAGCCCCGATAATTCACCCCTCCACTTT	CASSPDNSPLHF
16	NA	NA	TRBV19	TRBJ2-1	TGTGCCAGTAGTATGAACGGGGCGAGCTCCTACAATGAGCAGTTCTTC	CASSMNGASSYNEQFF
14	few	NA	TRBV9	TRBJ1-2	TGTGCCAGCAGCGTGGGGCGGACCGACGCGAGCTACACCTTC	CASSVGRTDASYTF
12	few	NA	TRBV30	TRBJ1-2	TGTGCCTTGGTAGGGACATCATATGGCTACACCTTC	CALVGTSYGYTF
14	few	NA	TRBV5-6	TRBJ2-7	TGTGCCAGCAGCCTAACGGGACGGGACTACGAGCAGTACTTC	CASSLTGRDYEQYF
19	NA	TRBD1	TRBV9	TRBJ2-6	TGTGCCAGCAGCCCGGGACAGGGGGCCGATTCCTCTGGGGCCAACGTCCTGACTTTC	CASSPGQGADSSGANVLTF
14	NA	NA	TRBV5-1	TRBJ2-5	TGCGCCAGCAGCCCCTGGAGGGCGGAGGAGACCCAGTACTTC	CASSPWRAEETQYF
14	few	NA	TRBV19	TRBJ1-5	TGTGCCAGTACGGGACCCGTTCCAAATCAGCCCCAGCATTTT	CASTGPVPNQPQHF
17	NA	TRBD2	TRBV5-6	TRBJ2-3	TGTGCCAGCAGCTTGTACCGGACTAGCGGTACCACAGATACGCAGTATTTT	CASSLYRTSGTTDTQYF
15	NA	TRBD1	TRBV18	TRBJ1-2	TGTGCCAGCTCACCATCGGGACAGCCAAGTGGGGGCTACACCTTC	CASSPSGQPSGGYTF
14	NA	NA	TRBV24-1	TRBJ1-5	TGTGCCACCAGTTTTGGGGGGGCAAATCAGCCCCAGCATTTT	CATSFGGANQPQHF
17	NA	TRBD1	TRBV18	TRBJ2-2	TGTGCCAGCTCACCGCTGGGACAGGGCCGAAACACCGGGGAGCTGTTTTTT	CASSPLGQGRNTGELFF
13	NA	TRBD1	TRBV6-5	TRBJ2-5	TGTGCCAGCAGCCGGACAGGGAAGGAGACCCAGTACTTC	CASSRTGKETQYF
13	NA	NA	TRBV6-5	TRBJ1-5	TGTGCCAGCGGTTTTCAGGGCCCCCAGCCCCAGCATTTT	CASGFQGPQPQHF
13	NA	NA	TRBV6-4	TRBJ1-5	TGTGCCAGCAGCAGCGATAGCAATCAGCCCCAGCATTTT	CASSSDSNQPQHF